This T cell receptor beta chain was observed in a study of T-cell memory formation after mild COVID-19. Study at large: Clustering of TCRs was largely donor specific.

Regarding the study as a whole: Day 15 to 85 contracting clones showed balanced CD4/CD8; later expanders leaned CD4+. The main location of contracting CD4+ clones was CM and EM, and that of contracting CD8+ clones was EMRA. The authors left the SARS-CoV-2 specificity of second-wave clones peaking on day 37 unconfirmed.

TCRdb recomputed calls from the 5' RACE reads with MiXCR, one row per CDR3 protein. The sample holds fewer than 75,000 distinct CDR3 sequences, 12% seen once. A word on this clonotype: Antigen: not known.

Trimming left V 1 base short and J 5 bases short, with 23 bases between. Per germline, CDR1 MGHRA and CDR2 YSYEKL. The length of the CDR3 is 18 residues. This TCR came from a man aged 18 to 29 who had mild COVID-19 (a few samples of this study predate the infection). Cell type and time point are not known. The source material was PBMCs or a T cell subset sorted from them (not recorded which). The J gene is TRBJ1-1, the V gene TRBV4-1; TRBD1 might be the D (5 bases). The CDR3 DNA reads TGCGCCAGCAGCCAAGTCGGTGGCCCGGGAGGGGTAGGGACTGAAGCTTTCTTT. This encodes CASSQVGGPGGVGTEAFF.